The clone carrying this TCR beta chain was detected only a few times. Its antigen is unidentified. This specimen belongs to a study of identical twins. Study results and limitations: With beta out-of-frame sequences, excess sharing by twins was weaker. Carriage of fewer insertions was seen in abundant cord blood beta clonotypes, whereas memory repertoires showed none.

The CDR3 sequence is 16 residues long. Trimming at V came to 4 bases and at J to 2 bases, leaving 4 bases not matched to a gene. The germline V gene encodes CDR1 KGHDR and CDR2 SFDVKD. Unique molecular identifiers were present on the cDNA, and a universal primer site came from template switching. TCRdb re-derived calls from the 5' RACE reads in MiXCR, one entry per CDR3 protein. The profile covers around 570,000 distinct CDR3 sequences, with around 9.6% appearing a single time and 2.5% to 3.5% taken by the ten largest. These data were likewise used in another study, on yellow fever vaccine responses in identical twins.

The source is a woman in her late teens or twenties in good health. Specimen: PBMCs. V gene TRBV24-1 combines with J gene TRBJ2-1, with TRBD1 matching over 10 bases. CDR3 region: CATSDPGQGAYNEQFF. In DNA, the CDR3 is TGTGCCACCAGTGACCCCGGACAGGGGGCCTACAATGAGCAGTTCTTC.